A single sample is the source of the 11 T cell receptor beta chains below, sequenced in a study of cytomegalovirus exposure and HLA in healthy donors. Both 60 Vbeta primers and 13 Jbeta primers went into the PCR. TCRdb keeps only in-frame clones here, not all; method: immunoSEQ multiplex PCR. The sample contains roughly 120,000 clones, about 75% of which appear only once. Sequencing input: PBMCs. The origin of the receptors is a man aged 60 to 75 in good health and CMV-seropositive.

The V gene is TRBV28, the J gene TRBJ1-5; the match to TRBD1 covers 9 bases. V lost 2 bases and J lost 15; bases outside the gene matches: 5. Germline CDR1 MDHEN, CDR2 SYDVKM. This CDR3 has 12 amino acids. CDR3 sequence (DNA): TGTGCCAGCAGTTTAACAGGGGGCGCTGGGCATTTT. It yields the protein CASSLTGGAGHF.

The V and J genes are TRBV30 and TRBJ2-7; TRBD2 matches at 10 bases. Germline assignment: CDR1 GTSNPN and CDR2 SVGIG (reference sequence). The CDR3 length is 13 residues. After removal of 1 base from V and 6 bases from J, the junction contained 3 bases not matched to a gene. CDR3 DNA sequence: TGTGCCTGGAGTGCTAGCGGGAGAACCGAGCAGTACTTC. It encodes CAWSASGRTEQYF.

CDR3 bases: TGTGCCAGCAGCCCCCGACAGCGGGGCGACACTGAAGCTTTCTTT. Amino acids: CASSPRQRGDTEAFF. The rearrangement joins TRBV9 to TRBJ1-1; a possible D gene is TRBD1 (5 bases). V shed 4 bases and J shed 3 bases, with 16 bases lying between them. There are 15 residues in the CDR3. Germline V gene sequence: CDR1 SGDLS, CDR2 YYNGEE.

V is TRBV5-5 and J is TRBJ2-5; the match to TRBD1 covers 10 bases. Germline CDR1 reads SGHKS; CDR2 reads YYEKEE (reference sequence). Trimming cost V 0 bases and J 4 bases; bases outside gene matches: 3. The CDR3 has 15 residues. The DNA of the CDR3 is TGTGCCAGCAGCTTGGGGACAGGGGGAGGAGAGACCCAGTACTTC. Translating it yields CASSLGTGGGETQYF.

The V gene is TRBV25-1, the J gene TRBJ1-5; D gene unclear. CDR1 and CDR2 from the germline V gene are MGHDK and SYGVNS. V was cut by 0 bases and J by 6 bases, with 9 bases left in between. The CDR3 is 14 residues long. The CDR3, as DNA: TGTGCCAGCAGTGAATACGGGGTTGGTCAGCCCCAGCATTTT. This codes for CASSEYGVGQPQHF.

This clone came up a few times. The chain couples TRBV13 to TRBJ1-1; maybe TRBD1 (6 bases). This CDR3 contains 16 residues. The V end was cut by 5 bases, the J end by 5 bases, with 21 bases between. Germline lookup yields CDR1 PRHDT and CDR2 FYEKMQ (reference sequence). In DNA form, the CDR3 reads TGTGCCAGCAGCGACCCACAGGGTTCTAGGGAAACTGAAGCTTTCTTT. Translated: CASSDPQGSRETEAFF.

On this clone: The same CDR3 also results from other DNA sequences found in this sample. V is TRBV27 and J is TRBJ1-5, with TRBD1 identical over 7 bases. The CDR3 runs 12 residues. V shed 9 bases, J shed 4 bases, and the junction held 3 bases outside the gene matches. Germline-derived CDR1 and CDR2 are MNHEY and SMNVEV (reference sequence). CDR3 residues: CASRTGNQPQHF. Here the CDR3 DNA reads TGTGCCAGTAGGACAGGTAATCAGCCCCAGCATTTT.

V usage is TRBV5-1 and J usage is TRBJ2-2; 7 nucleotides align to TRBD1. Germline V gene lookup returns CDR1 SGHRS and CDR2 YFSETQ. V shed 3 bases, J shed 3 bases, and the junction held 2 bases outside the gene matches. The CDR3 totals 14 residues. The CDR3 spells CASSSGTDTGELFF. The CDR3 nucleotides are TGCGCCAGCAGCTCCGGGACAGACACCGGGGAGCTGTTTTTT.

The chain has TRBV30 and TRBJ1-5, with TRBD1 as a possible D gene (5 bases). CDR1 is GTSNPN, CDR2 SVGIG, per germline (reference sequence). The CDR3 covers 15 residues. The V gene lost 2 bases and the J gene lost 1 base, with 12 bases spanning the gap. The CDR3 bases are TGTGCCTGGAGTCCCCCAAGGACAAGCAATCAGCCCCAGCATTTT. As protein: CAWSPPRTSNQPQHF.

The chain links TRBV6-5 to TRBJ2-7; a possible D gene is TRBD1 (7 bases). The V and J ends lost 4 bases and 6 bases respectively, with 13 bases between them. Germline-derived CDR1 and CDR2 are MNHEY and SVGAGI. The CDR3 contains 13 residues. CDR3 DNA: TGTGCCAGCAGTTGGGGGGCAGGGGGCGAGCAGTACTTC. It translates to CASSWGAGGEQYF.

The genes are TRBV4-1 and TRBJ1-1, with 7 nucleotides matching TRBD1. Germline V gene lookup returns CDR1 MGHRA and CDR2 YSYEKL. The CDR3 is 16 amino acids. V was clipped by 0 bases and J by 4 bases; unmatched bases: 8. The CDR3 region is CASSQDQARGFTEAFF. CDR3 coding DNA: TGCGCCAGCAGCCAAGATCAGGCCAGGGGGTTCACTGAAGCTTTCTTT.